The text below deals with one T cell receptor (beta chain). This sample is drawn from a study of blood T cell repertoires in COVID-19. The wider study: Italy, Spain and the United States were the sources of the convalescent and acute COVID-19 samples. PBMCs, B-cell-depleted T cells, or T cells provided the cDNA or gDNA that made up the material.

Trimming pared 4 bases from V and 7 bases from J, leaving 7 bases between. The CDR3 consists of 11 residues. Per the authors' pipeline: The authors estimated nucleated cell counts from reference gene primer amplification. The data were produced by immunoSEQ multiplex PCR, yet TCRdb's version contains in-frame clones alone and is incomplete. The V and J calls and clone size were taken over from that table, and D and trimming were inferred from the DNA. The table has about 190,000 clones, roughly 91% seen once. This TCR was recovered from a man aged 40-49 years with active or convalescent COVID-19. The J gene is TRBJ1-2, the V gene TRBV12-3 or TRBV12-4; D remains ambiguous. Source material: peripheral blood. The CDR3 region is CASSSNTGYTF. DNA for the CDR3: TGTGCCAGCAGTTCGAACACTGGCTACACCTTC.